This T cell receptor beta chain comes out of a study of OX40 agonist ivuxolimab in advanced cancers. Produced via immunoSEQ multiplex PCR; TCRdb's table is partial and in-frame only. The data show some 42,000 clones, 75% to 90% seen once. About this clone itself: The antigen is not known.

Peripheral blood came from all dose cohorts at three timepoints. The study, taken as a whole, reports: The authors also found low normalized T-cell clonal expansion in some nonresponders.

The CDR3 runs to 15 residues. Per the germline V gene, CDR1 is MDHEN and CDR2 is SYDVKM. After removal of 6 bases from V and 4 bases from J, the junction contained 11 bases not matched to a gene. The sequence came from an adult with an advanced solid tumor such as melanoma, head and neck, liver or kidney cancer. The specimen comprised CD4+ or CD8+ T cells sorted from blood, sampled in a trial of the OX40 agonist ivuxolimab. J is TRBJ1-2 and V is TRBV28; 7 bases are a match to TRBD1. The CDR3 DNA sequence: TGTGCCAGCAGGCTACCTCTGACAGGGTCCTATGGCTACACCTTC. This translates into CASRLPLTGSYGYTF.